The T cell receptor (beta chain) described here comes from a study of control samples from healthy donors and cancer patients. Trimming left V 5 bases short and J 3 bases short, with 17 bases between. Germline V gives CDR1 KGHSH, CDR2 LQKENI. The CDR3 runs to 16 residues. The table came from immunoSEQ multiplex PCR; TCRdb's copy has only in-frame clones and leaves some out. The table has approximately 130,000 clones, about 83% seen once. This receptor was obtained from a man in his thirties or forties in good health. The V gene is TRBV18, the J gene TRBJ2-1, with D perhaps matching TRBD1 or TRBD2 (5 bases each). The specimen sequenced was blood. CDR3 in amino acids: CASSTKLGVNYNEQFF. DNA of the CDR3: TGTGCCAGCTCAACGAAGTTGGGGGTAAACTACAATGAGCAGTTCTTC.